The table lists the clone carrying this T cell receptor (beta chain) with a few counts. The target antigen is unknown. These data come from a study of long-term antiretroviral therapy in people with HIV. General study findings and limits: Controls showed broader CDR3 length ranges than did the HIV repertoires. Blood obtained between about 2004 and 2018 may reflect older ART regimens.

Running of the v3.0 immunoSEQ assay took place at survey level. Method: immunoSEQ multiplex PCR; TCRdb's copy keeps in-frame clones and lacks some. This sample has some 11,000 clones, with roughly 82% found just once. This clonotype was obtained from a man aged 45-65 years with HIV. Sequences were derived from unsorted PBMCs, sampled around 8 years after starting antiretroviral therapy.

The CDR3 protein is CASSQPRLIRGEKLFF. The CDR3, as DNA: TGCGCCAGCAGCCAGCCTCGTCTTATTAGGGGTGAAAAACTGTTTTTT. The chain couples TRBV4-1 to TRBJ1-4, with D possibly TRBD1 on 5 matching bases. Germline V CDR1 and CDR2: MGHRA, YSYEKL. The CDR3 length is 16 residues. The V gene lost 3 bases and the J gene lost 7 bases, with 18 bases spanning the gap.